This T cell receptor (beta chain) derives from a study of T cells in Graves' hyperthyroidism and ophthalmopathy. Study-wide background: Peripheral blood was obtained at initial diagnosis, preceding any treatment.

RNA transcripts provided the source from which TCR beta CDR3 regions were amplified. The study used the HTBI primer set for a first-round RT-PCR of the TCR CDR3. One entry per CDR3 protein, called by TCRdb with MiXCR from the multiplex PCR reads. The sample lists about 590,000 distinct CDR3 sequences; about 15% were seen once. Notes on the study in general: Most thyroid clonotypes expanded above 0.001 were also detected in blood.

If no ophthalmopathy progression occurred within 18 months, Graves' hyperthyroidism was stable. Diagnoses rested on clinical symptoms, serum thyroxine and TRAb, thyroid ultrasound and orbital computed tomography. A note on this clonotype: Its antigen is still unknown.

This sequence was found in a young woman with Graves' hyperthyroidism. The sequencing input was blood.

The CDR3 is CASSLSTSGRLDTQYF. In DNA, the CDR3 is TGTGCCAGCAGCTTATCGACTAGCGGGAGGTTAGATACGCAGTATTTT. The chain recombines TRBV11-2 with TRBJ2-3; 13 nucleotides match TRBD2. CDR1 SGHAT and CDR2 FQNNGV come from the germline V gene. This CDR3 has 16 residues. Trimming removed 2 bases from V and 5 bases from J; junction bases left unmatched: 4.